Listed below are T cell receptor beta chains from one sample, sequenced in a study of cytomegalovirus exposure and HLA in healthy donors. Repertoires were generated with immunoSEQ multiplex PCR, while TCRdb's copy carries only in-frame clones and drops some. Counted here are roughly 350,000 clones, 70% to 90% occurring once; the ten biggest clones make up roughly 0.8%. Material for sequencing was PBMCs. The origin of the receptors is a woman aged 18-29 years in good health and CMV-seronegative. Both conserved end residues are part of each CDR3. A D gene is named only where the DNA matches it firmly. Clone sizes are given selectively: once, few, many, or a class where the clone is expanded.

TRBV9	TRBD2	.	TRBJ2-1	TGTGCCAGCAGCGAAGGGACTAGCGGGCGCGACTACAATGAGCAGTTCTTC	CASSEGTSGRDYNEQFF
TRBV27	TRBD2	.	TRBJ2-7	TGTGCCACGAGGGAGCGGGAGGGCCCCTACGAGCAGTACTTC	CATREREGPYEQYF
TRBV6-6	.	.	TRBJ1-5	TGTGCCAGCAGTACCAGCGCAAATCAGCCCCAGCATTTT	CASSTSANQPQHF
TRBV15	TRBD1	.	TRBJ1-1	TGTGCCACCAGCAGACAGGGGGCGAACGCGGCTTTCTTT	CATSRQGANAAFF
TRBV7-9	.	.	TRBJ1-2	TGTGCCAGCAGCCCGGACTCCTTCTATGGCTACACCTTC	CASSPDSFYGYTF
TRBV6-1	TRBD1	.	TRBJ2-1	TGTGCCAGCAGCCGACAGGGTGGCTACAATGAGCAGTTCTTC	CASSRQGGYNEQFF
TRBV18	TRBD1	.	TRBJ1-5	TGTGCCAGCTCCCAAAACCGGGACAGGGTAATCAATCAGCCCCAGCATTTT	CASSQNRDRVINQPQHF
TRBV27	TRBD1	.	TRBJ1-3	TGTGCCAGCAGCAGGACAGGGGGACTTGGAAACACCATATATTTT	CASSRTGGLGNTIYF
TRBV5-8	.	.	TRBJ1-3	TGTGCCAGCAGGGGCCCAAGCTCTGGAAACACCATATATTTT	CASRGPSSGNTIYF
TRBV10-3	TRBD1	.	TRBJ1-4	TGTGCCATCGGCTCAGGGGGCTTTGAAAAACTGTTTTTT	CAIGSGGFEKLFF
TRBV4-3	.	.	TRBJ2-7	TGCGCCAGCAGTATAGAAGACAGTTCCTACGAGCAGTACTTC	CASSIEDSSYEQYF
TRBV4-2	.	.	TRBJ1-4	TGTGCCAGCAGAGAATACCCTGTGCGGGGTGAGGAAAAACTGTTTTTT	CASREYPVRGEEKLFF
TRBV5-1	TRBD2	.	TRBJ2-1	TGCGCCAGCAGCTTGGGACTAGCTGAAGACGGGCAGTTCTTC	CASSLGLAEDGQFF
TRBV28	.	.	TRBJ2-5	TGTGCCAGCGGATTGGGACACCCCCAAGAGACCCAGTACTTC	CASGLGHPQETQYF
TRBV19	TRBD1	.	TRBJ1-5	TGTGCCAGTAGTACTCTTAGAGGGGACAGTAATCAGCCCCAGCATTTT	CASSTLRGDSNQPQHF
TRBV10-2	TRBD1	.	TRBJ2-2	TGCGCCAGCAGTGTCCAGGGGGCCACCGGGGAGCTGTTTTTT	CASSVQGATGELFF
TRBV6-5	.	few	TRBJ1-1	TGTGCCAGCAGTGCTTTCAGGGGTCCAAACACTGAAGCTTTCTTT	CASSAFRGPNTEAFF
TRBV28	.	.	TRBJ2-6	TGTGCCAGCAGTGGAGTCAACACGGAAGGGGCCAACGTCCTGACTTTC	CASSGVNTEGANVLTF
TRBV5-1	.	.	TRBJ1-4	TGCGCCAGCAGTAGGGAGGGACCTAATGAAAAACTGTTTTTT	CASSREGPNEKLFF
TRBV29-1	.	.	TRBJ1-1	TGCAGCGCGGAGGAGGGAAACGGTGACACTGAAGCTTTCTTT	CSAEEGNGDTEAFF
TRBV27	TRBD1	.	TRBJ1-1	TGTGCCAGCAGTTTACAGGGGGGTGACGTTGGCACTGAAGCTTTCTTT	CASSLQGGDVGTEAFF
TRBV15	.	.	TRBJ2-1	TGTGCCACCAGCAGAGACTTCCCTGAGCAGTTCTTC	CATSRDFPEQFF
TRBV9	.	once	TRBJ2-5	TGTGCCAGCAGCCCCCCGACAGCGCAAGAGACCCAGTACTTC	CASSPPTAQETQYF
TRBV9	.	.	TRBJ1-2	TGTGCCAGCAGCGACCGCACAGGCCTTAACTATGGCTACACCTTC	CASSDRTGLNYGYTF
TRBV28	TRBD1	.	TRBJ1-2	TGTGCCAGCAGTTTCAGGGACAGATCCTCCTATGGCTACACCTTC	CASSFRDRSSYGYTF
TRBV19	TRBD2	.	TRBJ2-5	TGTGCCAGTAGGTGGGAGGGCCGGGAGACCCAGTACTTC	CASRWEGRETQYF
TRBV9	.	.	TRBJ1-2	TGTGCCAGCAGCGTTGACCCCGAGACAGTAGGCTATGGCTACACCTTC	CASSVDPETVGYGYTF
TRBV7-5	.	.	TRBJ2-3	TGTGTCAGAAGCAGTAGTACAGCGGGAGGATCAGATACGCAGTATTTT	CVRSSSTAGGSDTQYF
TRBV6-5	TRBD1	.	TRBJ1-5	TGTGCCAGCAGTTCAGCGACAGGGGGCGGACAGCCCCAGCATTTT	CASSSATGGGQPQHF
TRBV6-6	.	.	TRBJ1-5	TGTGCCAGCAGTTACTCGCCGGGACTCAATCAGCCCCAGCATTTT	CASSYSPGLNQPQHF
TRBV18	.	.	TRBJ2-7	TGTGCCAGCTCACCTTCTATCGACGAGCAGTACTTC	CASSPSIDEQYF
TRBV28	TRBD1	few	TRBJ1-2	TGTGCCAGCAGTGGGACAGGACGATTTGGCTACACCTTC	CASSGTGRFGYTF
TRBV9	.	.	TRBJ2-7	TGTGCCAGCAGCCCCGGGAGCTCCTACGAGCAGTACTTC	CASSPGSSYEQYF
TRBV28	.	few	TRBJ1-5	TGTGCCAGCAGTTTCTTCGGGAACAATCAGCCCCAGCATTTT	CASSFFGNNQPQHF
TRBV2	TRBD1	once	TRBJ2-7	TGTGCCAGCAGTGCTGACAGGGAAGTGGACGAGCAGTACTTC	CASSADREVDEQYF
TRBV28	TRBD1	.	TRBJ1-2	TGTGCCAGCAGTTCACCGGGACAGGGGGCTCGGTATGGCTACACCTTC	CASSSPGQGARYGYTF
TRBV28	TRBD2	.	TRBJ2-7	TGTGCCAGCAGTTCCGGTAGCGGGAGAGACTACGAGCAGTACTTC	CASSSGSGRDYEQYF
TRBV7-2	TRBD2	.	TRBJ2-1	TGTGCCAGCAGAGCCGGGGGGGTTACCCAGGGTGAGCAGTTCTTC	CASRAGGVTQGEQFF
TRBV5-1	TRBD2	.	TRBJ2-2	TGCGCCAGCAGCTTGAGCGGGAGGGACACCGGGGAGCTGTTTTTT	CASSLSGRDTGELFF
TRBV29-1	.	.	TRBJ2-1	TGCAGCGTTGATGAGGGAAGCTCCTACAATGAGCAGTTCTTC	CSVDEGSSYNEQFF